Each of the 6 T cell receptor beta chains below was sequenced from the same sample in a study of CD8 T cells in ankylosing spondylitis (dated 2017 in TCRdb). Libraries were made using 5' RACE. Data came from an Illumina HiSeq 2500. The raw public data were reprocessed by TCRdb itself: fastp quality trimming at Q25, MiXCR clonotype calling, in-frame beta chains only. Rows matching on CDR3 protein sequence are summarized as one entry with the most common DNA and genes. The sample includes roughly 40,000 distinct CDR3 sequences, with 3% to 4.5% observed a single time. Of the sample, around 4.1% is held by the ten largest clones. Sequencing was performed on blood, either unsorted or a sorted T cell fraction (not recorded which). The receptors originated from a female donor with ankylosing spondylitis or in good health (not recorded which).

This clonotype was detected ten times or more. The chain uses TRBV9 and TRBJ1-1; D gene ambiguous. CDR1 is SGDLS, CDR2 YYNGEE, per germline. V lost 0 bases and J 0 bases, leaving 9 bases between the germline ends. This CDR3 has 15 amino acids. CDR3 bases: TGTGCCAGCAGCGTAGTCGCGAGTATGAACACTGAAGCTTTCTTT. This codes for CASSVVASMNTEAFF.

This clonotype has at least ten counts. CDR3 sequence reads: CASSPPGTGTEKLFF. CDR3 in DNA: TGTGCCAGCAGCCCTCCGGGGACAGGGACCGAAAAACTGTTTTTT. V usage is TRBV9 and J usage is TRBJ1-4, with 9 bases lining up with TRBD1. From germline, CDR1 is SGDLS and CDR2 YYNGEE. This CDR3 is 15 amino acids long. V lost 4 bases to trimming and J lost 8 bases; unmatched junction nucleotides: 9. The entire variable domain, with the rest obtained from reference TRBV9 and TRBJ1-4, is as follows: DSGVTQTPKHLITATGQRVTLRCSPRSGDLSVYWYQQSLDQGLQFLIQYYNGEERAKGNILERFSAQQFPDLHSELNLSSLELGDSALYFCASSPPGTGTEKLFFGSGTQLSVL.

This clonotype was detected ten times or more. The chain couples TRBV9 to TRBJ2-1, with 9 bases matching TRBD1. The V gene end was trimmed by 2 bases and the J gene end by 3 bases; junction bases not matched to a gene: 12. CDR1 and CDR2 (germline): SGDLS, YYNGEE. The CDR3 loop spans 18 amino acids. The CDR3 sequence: CASSVGGQGTRIYNEQFF. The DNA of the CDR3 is TGTGCCAGCAGCGTGGGGGGACAGGGTACGCGGATCTACAATGAGCAGTTCTTC.

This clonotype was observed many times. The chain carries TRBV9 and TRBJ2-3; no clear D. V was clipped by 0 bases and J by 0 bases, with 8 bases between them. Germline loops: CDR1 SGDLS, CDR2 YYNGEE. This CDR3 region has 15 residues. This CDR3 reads CASSVDHSSTDTQYF. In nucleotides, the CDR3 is TGTGCCAGCAGCGTAGACCACAGCAGCACAGATACGCAGTATTTT.

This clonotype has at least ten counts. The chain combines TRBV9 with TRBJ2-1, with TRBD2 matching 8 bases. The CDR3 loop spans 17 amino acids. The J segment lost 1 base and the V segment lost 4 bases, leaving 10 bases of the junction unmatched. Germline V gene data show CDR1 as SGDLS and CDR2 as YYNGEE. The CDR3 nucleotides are TGTGCCAGCAGCAGGCGGGGCGGGGGGAGTTCCTACAATGAGCAGTTCTTC. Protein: CASSRRGGGSSYNEQFF.

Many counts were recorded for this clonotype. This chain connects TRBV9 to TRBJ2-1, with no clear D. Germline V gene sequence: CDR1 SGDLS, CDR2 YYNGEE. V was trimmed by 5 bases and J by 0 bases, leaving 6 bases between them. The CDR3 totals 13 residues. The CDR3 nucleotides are TGTGCCAGCAGTTCGGGCTCCTACAATGAGCAGTTCTTC. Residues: CASSSGSYNEQFF.